The 19 T cell receptor beta chains in this list originate from one sample, sequenced in a study of graft-versus-host responses after intestinal transplantation. No antigens are known for them. The data were produced by immunoSEQ multiplex PCR, yet TCRdb's version contains in-frame clones alone and is incomplete. In the table there are about 110,000 clones, more than 80% of which are singletons. Material: unstimulated CD4+ T cells sorted from spleen or lymph node cells, obtained before transplant. These receptors came from a human donor who was the organ donor for an intestinal transplant.

V is TRBV5-4 and J is TRBJ2-3; tentative D call: TRBD1 (6 bases). Trimming pared 0 bases from V and 6 bases from J, leaving 14 bases between. This CDR3 is 15 amino acids long. The V gene's germline CDR1 is SGHNT and CDR2 YYREEE (reference sequence). The DNA of the CDR3 is TGTGCCAGCAGCTTGGCAGGGGCTACCAGGGATACGCAGTATTTT. This encodes CASSLAGATRDTQYF.

The DNA of the CDR3 is TGCGCCAGCAGCCAAGTTCAAGGGGGCGATGAAAAACTGTTTTTT. It yields the protein CASSQVQGGDEKLFF. The J gene is TRBJ1-4, the V gene TRBV4-3; 7 positions match TRBD1. The CDR3 has 15 amino acids. CDR1 is LGHNA, CDR2 YSLEER, per germline. Trimming removed 1 base from V and 6 bases from J; junction bases left unmatched: 5.

V usage is TRBV9 and J usage is TRBJ2-5, with 8 bases that match TRBD2. The junction had 9 bases not matched to a gene; V was cut back by 0 bases and J by 5 bases. The germline CDR1 and CDR2 sequences are SGDLS and YYNGEE. The CDR3 is 16 amino acids. CDR3 sequence (DNA): TGTGCCAGCAGCGTAGAAGAGCGGGAGTTGATCGAGACCCAGTACTTC. This encodes CASSVEERELIETQYF.

The chain couples TRBV6-8 to TRBJ2-5, with D uncertain. Trimming removed 8 bases from V and 2 bases from J, with 6 bases in between. The germline CDR1 and CDR2 sequences are MNHGY and SAAAGT. This CDR3 is built from 11 residues. The CDR3 loop is CASYGQETQYF. Written as DNA, the CDR3 is TGTGCCAGCTATGGACAAGAGACCCAGTACTTC.

This rearrangement joins TRBV29-1 to TRBJ1-1; D is perhaps TRBD1 (6 bases). Per germline, CDR1 SQVTM and CDR2 ANQGSEA. The V and J ends lost 0 bases and 4 bases respectively, with 18 bases between them. CDR3 length: 16 residues. The CDR3 is CSVEDHGGGGVTEAFF. The DNA of the CDR3 is TGCAGCGTTGAAGATCACGGTGGGGGCGGGGTCACTGAAGCTTTCTTT.

The chain recombines TRBV5-1 with TRBJ2-7; D uncertain. The length of the CDR3 is 14 residues. V was trimmed by 2 bases and J by 1 base, leaving 10 bases between them. Germline lookup yields CDR1 SGHRS and CDR2 YFSETQ. The CDR3 DNA is TGCGCCAGCAGCTTAGGAACAGAGTCCTACGAGCAGTACTTC. Translation gives CASSLGTESYEQYF.

The genes are TRBV2 and TRBJ1-4; 7 bases are a match to TRBD1. Losses at the gene ends were 3 bases for V and 8 bases for J; bases not matched to a gene: 9. The CDR3 is made up of 15 amino acids. CDR1 is SNHLY and CDR2 is FYNNEI in the germline V gene. This chain's CDR3 is CASSEQRQGGEKLFF. The CDR3 bases are TGTGCCAGCAGTGAGCAAAGACAGGGAGGAGAAAAACTGTTTTTT.

The chain uses TRBV5-1 and TRBJ1-2; perhaps TRBD1 as D (6 bases). The V gene's germline CDR1 is SGHRS and CDR2 YFSETQ. V lost 0 bases and J 5 bases, leaving 11 bases between the germline ends. There are 14 residues in the CDR3. This CDR3 is CASSLDRAAYGYTF. CDR3 in DNA: TGCGCCAGCAGCTTGGACAGGGCCGCGTATGGCTACACCTTC.

The rearrangement uses TRBV2 and TRBJ2-3; 8 bases fit TRBD1. Losses at the gene ends were 5 bases for V and 9 bases for J; bases not matched to a gene: 13. CDR1 is SNHLY, CDR2 FYNNEI, per germline. The CDR3 is 15 amino acids. The CDR3 DNA reads TGTGCCAGCAGTTTACGGACAGGGAGTGGATGGACGCAGTATTTT. It specifies CASSLRTGSGWTQYF.

The CDR3 reads CAWSRGGAGITDTQYF. DNA for the CDR3: TGTGCCTGGAGCCGAGGGGGTGCGGGGATCACAGATACGCAGTATTTT. The J gene is TRBJ2-3, the V gene TRBV30; possibly TRBD1 or TRBD2 for D (6 bases each). The CDR3 contains 16 residues. Deletions cut 3 bases from V and 2 bases from J, with 18 bases between. Germline V gives CDR1 GTSNPN, CDR2 SVGIG (reference sequence).

The rearrangement links TRBV7-2 to TRBJ2-5; D gene uncertain. V lost 0 bases to trimming and J lost 5 bases, with 7 bases between them. CDR3 length equals 13 residues. CDR1 and CDR2 from the germline V gene are SGHTA and FQGNSA. Here the CDR3 DNA reads TGTGCCAGCAGCTTAGCGTTCCGTGAGACCCAGTACTTC. This gives the protein CASSLAFRETQYF.

The chain has TRBV25-1 and TRBJ1-4, with 10 bases identical to TRBD1. J gave up 8 bases and V 5 bases, and 11 bases lay outside the gene matches. Germline V lookup: CDR1 MGHDK, CDR2 SYGVNS. The CDR3 is made up of 16 amino acids. The CDR3 coding sequence is TGTGCCAGCAGTCATCTAGCCGGGACAGGGGACGAAAAACTGTTTTTT. Its translation: CASSHLAGTGDEKLFF. The whole variable domain, remainder taken from reference TRBV25-1 and TRBJ1-4, is EADIYQTPRYLVIGTGKKITLECSQTMGHDKMYWYQQDPGMELHLIHYSYGVNSTEKGDLSSESTVSRIRTEHFPLTLESARPSHTSQYLCASSHLAGTGDEKLFFGSGTQLSVL.

This sequence joins TRBV10-3 and TRBJ2-7, with 7 positions matching TRBD2. V shed 6 bases, J shed 3 bases, and the junction held 14 bases outside the gene matches. The CDR3 consists of 16 residues. Germline CDR1 is ENHRY and CDR2 is SYGVKD. CDR3 amino acids: CAISPGGGIGVYEQYF. In DNA form, the CDR3 reads TGTGCCATCAGCCCTGGGGGGGGTATTGGGGTCTACGAGCAGTACTTC.

This clone appeared once. The chain has TRBV4-3 and TRBJ2-3, with 14 nucleotides matching TRBD2. Germline V gives CDR1 LGHNA, CDR2 YSLEER. This CDR3 has 17 amino acids. V dropped 2 bases and J dropped 4; count of bases not matched to a gene: 5. CDR3 sequence (DNA): TGCGCCAGCAGCCAACGACTAGCGGGAGGGCGCTCAGATACGCAGTATTTT. Protein: CASSQRLAGGRSDTQYF.

The table lists this clone with a count of one. J is TRBJ1-2 and V is TRBV11-2; weak D call: TRBD1 (5 bases). Germline V lookup: CDR1 SGHAT, CDR2 FQNNGV. This CDR3 spans 14 amino acids. The V end lost 3 bases, the J end lost 5 bases, and 13 bases lay between the germline ends. CDR3 DNA: TGTGCCAGCAGCTTCCCAGGGCGCTGGTATGGCTACACCTTC. This translates into CASSFPGRWYGYTF.

V is TRBV21-1 and J is TRBJ1-5; no DNA check was done on the table's D call, TRBD1. TRBV21-1 is a documented pseudogene. The CDR3 extends over 15 amino acids. CDR3 nucleotides: TGTGCCAGCAGCAAACAGACAGGGACGGATCAGCCCCAGCATTTT. This gives the protein CASSKQTGTDQPQHF.

This chain uses TRBV5-8 with TRBJ1-5; D may be TRBD1 (6 bases). Germline V CDR1 and CDR2: SGHTS, YDEGEE. The ends were cut back, 3 bases at V and 2 bases at J, with 18 bases in the middle. The CDR3 totals 17 residues. The CDR3 bases are TGTGCCAGCAGCTACAGGGTCTCCCTGGGTCGCAATCAGCCCCAGCATTTT. Its protein product is CASSYRVSLGRNQPQHF. Full variable domain (rest looked up from reference TRBV5-8 and TRBJ1-5): EAGVTQSPTHLIKTRGQQATLRCSPISGHTSVYWYQQALGLGLQFLLWYDEGEERNRGNFPPRFSGRQFPNYSSELNVNALELEDSALYLCASSYRVSLGRNQPQHFGDGTRLSIL.

The genes are TRBV7-8 and TRBJ2-3; D is unclear. Germline CDR1 and CDR2: SGHVS and FQNEAQ. V lost 1 base and J lost 1, with 6 bases in between. This CDR3 contains 14 residues. Written as DNA, the CDR3 is TGTGCCAGCAGCTTAGGAGTAGGCACAGATACGCAGTATTTT. Amino acids: CASSLGVGTDTQYF.

This chain joins TRBV6-1 and TRBJ1-1; D unresolved. The CDR3 loop spans 12 amino acids. The germline V and J ends were trimmed by 5 bases and 7 bases, with 11 bases remaining between them. The germline V gene has CDR1 MNHNS and CDR2 SASEGT. CDR3 region: CASSPGILEAFF. The CDR3 region has the DNA TGTGCCAGCAGTCCCGGGATACTTGAAGCTTTCTTT.